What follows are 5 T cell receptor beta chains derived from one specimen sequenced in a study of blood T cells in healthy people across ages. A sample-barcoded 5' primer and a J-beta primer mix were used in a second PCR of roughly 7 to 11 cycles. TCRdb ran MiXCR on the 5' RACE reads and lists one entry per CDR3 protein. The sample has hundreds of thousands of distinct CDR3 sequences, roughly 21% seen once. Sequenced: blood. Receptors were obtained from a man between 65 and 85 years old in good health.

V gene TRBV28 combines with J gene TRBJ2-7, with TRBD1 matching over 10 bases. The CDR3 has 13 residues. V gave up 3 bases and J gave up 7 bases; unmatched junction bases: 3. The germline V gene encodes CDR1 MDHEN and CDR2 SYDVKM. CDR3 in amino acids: CASSFGGQGEQYF. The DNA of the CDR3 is TGTGCCAGCAGTTTCGGGGGACAGGGGGAGCAGTACTTC.

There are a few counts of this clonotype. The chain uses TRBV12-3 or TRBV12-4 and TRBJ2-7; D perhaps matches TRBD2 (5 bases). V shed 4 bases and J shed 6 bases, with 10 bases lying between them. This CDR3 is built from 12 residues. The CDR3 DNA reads TGTGCCAGCAGTTCACTAGACGGCGAGCAGTACTTC. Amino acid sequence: CASSSLDGEQYF.

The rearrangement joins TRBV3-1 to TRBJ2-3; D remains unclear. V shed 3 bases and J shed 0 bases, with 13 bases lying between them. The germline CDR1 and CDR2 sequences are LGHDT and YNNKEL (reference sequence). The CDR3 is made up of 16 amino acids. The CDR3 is CASSHRLLDSTDTQYF. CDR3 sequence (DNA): TGTGCCAGCAGCCACCGGCTACTGGATAGCACAGATACGCAGTATTTT.

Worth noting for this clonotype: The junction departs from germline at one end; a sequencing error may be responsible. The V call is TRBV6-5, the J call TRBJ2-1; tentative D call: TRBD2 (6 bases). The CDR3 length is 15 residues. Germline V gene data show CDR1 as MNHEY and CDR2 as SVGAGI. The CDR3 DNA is TGTGCCAGCAGTCACTCGGGAGAAAGATACAATGAGCAGTTCTTC. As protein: CASSHSGERYNEQFF.

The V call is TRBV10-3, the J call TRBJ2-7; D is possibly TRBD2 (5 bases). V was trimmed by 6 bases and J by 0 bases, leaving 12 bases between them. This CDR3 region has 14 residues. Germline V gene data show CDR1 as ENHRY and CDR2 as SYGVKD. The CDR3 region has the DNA TGTGCCATCAGGGGAGACACCAGCTCCTACGAGCAGTACTTC. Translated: CAIRGDTSSYEQYF.